The present TCR beta chain was sequenced within a study of T-cell reconstitution after alpha-beta-depleted transplantation in children. Regarding the study as a whole: Several hundred rapidly expanded clones from non-depleted graft cells reportedly supplied alpha-beta T cells about two months post-transplant.

Deletions cut 0 bases from V and 0 bases from J, with 12 bases between. Germline V CDR1 and CDR2: MNHEY, SVGEGT. The CDR3 sequence is 16 residues long. Preparation of the TCRbeta library was carried out with unique molecular identifiers. TCRdb itself ran the PCR reads through MiXCR, one entry per CDR3 protein. Of approximately 800,000 distinct CDR3 sequences in the sample, roughly 15% were seen once. On this clonotype: Its target is not known.

This TCR was recovered from a male patient younger than 18 who had a stem cell transplant for acute lymphoblastic leukemia, so the T cells may come from the graft donor. V usage is TRBV6-2 or TRBV6-3 and J usage is TRBJ2-7; D possibly corresponds to TRBD2 (5 bases). This specimen was PBMCs, mostly from graft donor cells, taken 360 days after TCRalphabeta/CD19-depleted stem cell transplant. CDR3 sequence: CASSYSLAWSSYEQYF. CDR3 nucleotide sequence: TGTGCCAGCAGTTACTCGCTAGCATGGAGCTCCTACGAGCAGTACTTC.